Shown below are 12 T cell receptor beta chains from a single sample sequenced in a study of blood T cell repertoires in COVID-19. Some clones are missing from TCRdb's copy, which holds only in-frame ones; the method was immunoSEQ multiplex PCR. This sample has around 200,000 clones, with more than 75% found just once. Sequencing was carried out using PBMCs or T cells enriched from blood (not recorded which). The receptors derive from a middle-aged woman with acute COVID-19.

V and J are TRBV28 and TRBJ1-2, with a possible D match to TRBD1 (5 bases). The CDR3 runs 15 residues. V lost 2 bases and J lost 8, with 18 bases in between. Per germline, CDR1 MDHEN and CDR2 SYDVKM. The CDR3 coding sequence is TGTGCCAGCAGTTTAAGTTCGGTAGGGGATGTCGGCTACACCTTC. It yields the protein CASSLSSVGDVGYTF.

The chain joins TRBV6-5 to TRBJ2-5; possible D gene TRBD1, 5 bases. This CDR3 spans 15 amino acids. CDR1 MNHEY and CDR2 SVGAGI come from the germline V gene. Trimming shortened V by 5 bases and J by 3 bases, and 16 bases separated the two germline ends. The chain's CDR3 is CASSPLESGKETQYF. The CDR3 DNA sequence: TGTGCCAGCAGTCCTCTCGAATCAGGGAAAGAGACCCAGTACTTC.

The chain carries TRBV15 and TRBJ1-6; no clear D. Germline CDR1 reads LNHNV; CDR2 reads YYDKDF (reference sequence). The CDR3 covers 17 residues. V lost 1 base, J lost 0 bases, and 10 bases lay in between. CDR3 in DNA: TGTGCCACCAGCAGAGTAGCCAAGAGCTCCTATAATTCACCCCTCCACTTT. This encodes CATSRVAKSSYNSPLHF.

This clone was picked up many times. This chain links TRBV24-1 with TRBJ1-1; TRBD1 matches at 11 bases. This CDR3 region has 14 residues. With 7 bases clipped from V and 5 bases from J, the junction kept 5 bases outside the gene matches. Germline-derived CDR1 and CDR2 are KGHDR and SFDVKD. CDR3 loop: CATRDRGRRTEAFF. DNA of the CDR3: TGTGCCACCAGGGACAGGGGGCGCAGAACTGAAGCTTTCTTT.

This sequence joins TRBV9 and TRBJ2-7; 8 bases match TRBD2. After removal of 3 bases from V and 5 bases from J, the junction contained 10 bases not matched to a gene. The CDR3 has 15 residues. Germline lookup yields CDR1 SGDLS and CDR2 YYNGEE. CDR3 protein: CASSALADSFDEQYF. The CDR3 nucleotides are TGTGCCAGCAGCGCACTAGCGGACTCTTTTGACGAGCAGTACTTC. Full variable domain (remainder filled in from reference TRBV9 and TRBJ2-7): DSGVTQTPKHLITATGQRVTLRCSPRSGDLSVYWYQQSLDQGLQFLIQYYNGEERAKGNILERFSAQQFPDLHSELNLSSLELGDSALYFCASSALADSFDEQYFGPGTRLTVT.

The rearrangement links TRBV9 to TRBJ2-3, with TRBD1 matching 9 bases. The CDR3 extends over 15 amino acids. After removal of 0 bases from V and 1 base from J, the junction contained 0 bases not matched to a gene. Germline assignment: CDR1 SGDLS and CDR2 YYNGEE. CDR3 loop: CASSVGTGGTDTQYF. CDR3 DNA: TGTGCCAGCAGCGTAGGGACAGGGGGCACAGATACGCAGTATTTT.

The gene calls are TRBV2 and TRBJ1-1, with TRBD1 matching over 9 bases. The CDR3 extends over 13 amino acids. Germline V gives CDR1 SNHLY, CDR2 FYNNEI. V lost 1 base and J lost 10; bases outside the gene matches: 4. CDR3 bases: TGTGCCAGCAGTGAAGGGACAGGGGCGCGAGCTTTCTTT. Translating it yields CASSEGTGARAFF.

Written as DNA, the CDR3 is TGTGCCAGCAATGGCGAGGGATATGGCTACACCTTC. Translated, it gives CASNGEGYGYTF. This chain links TRBV12-3 or TRBV12-4 with TRBJ1-2; D remains unclear. Trimming pared 7 bases from V and 5 bases from J, leaving 11 bases between. The CDR3 is 12 residues long.

The V gene is TRBV11-2, the J gene TRBJ2-7; possible D gene TRBD1, 6 bases. The V gene's germline CDR1 is SGHAT and CDR2 FQNNGV. The ends were cut back, 1 base at V and 5 bases at J, with 12 bases in the middle. The CDR3 is made up of 14 amino acids. The CDR3 here is CASSLVYQGNEQYF. The CDR3 coding sequence is TGTGCCAGCAGCTTAGTTTACCAGGGGAACGAGCAGTACTTC.

V is TRBV7-9 and J is TRBJ2-1; 7 bases agree with TRBD1. Trimming at V came to 1 base and at J to 2 bases, leaving 5 bases not matched to a gene. CDR3 length: 16 residues. The germline gives CDR1 SEHNR, CDR2 FQNEAQ (reference sequence). CDR3 in DNA: TGTGCCAGCAGCTTAGGGACGGACAGGACCTACAATGAGCAGTTCTTC. Protein sequence: CASSLGTDRTYNEQFF.

The chain employs TRBV9 and TRBJ1-4; weak D call: TRBD1 (6 bases). Trimming took off 4 bases at V and 2 bases at J, with 9 bases between the two ends. The CDR3 sequence is 14 residues long. Germline values: CDR1 SGDLS, CDR2 YYNGEE. The CDR3 spells CASSNRVTNEKLFF. DNA of the CDR3: TGTGCCAGCAGCAACAGGGTCACTAATGAAAAACTGTTTTTT.

This sequence joins TRBV19 and TRBJ2-2; no reliable D call. V was trimmed by 3 bases and J by 1 base, leaving 9 bases between them. The CDR3 runs to 15 residues. From germline, CDR1 is LNHDA and CDR2 SQIVND (reference sequence). CDR3 coding DNA: TGTGCCAGTAGTATCCCAGGCCTGAACACCGGGGAGCTGTTTTTT. Translating it yields CASSIPGLNTGELFF.